The 29 T cell receptor beta chains in this list originate from one sample, sequenced in a study of molecular identifiers for immune sequencing clone quantification. TCRdb redid the calling of the PCR reads with MiXCR, one entry per CDR3 protein. The sample contains 490,000 or so distinct CDR3 sequences, around 23% of which appear only once. The sample consisted of naive CD8+ T cells from blood, with Jurkat cell RNA spiked in. Stated subset: FACS-sorted CD8+CD4-CCR7+CD45RA+ naive T cells. These receptors originate from a human donor in good health. Some libraries in this study had Jurkat cell RNA spiked in.

The sample holds a few counts of this clonotype. The chain joins TRBV9 to TRBJ2-7; 11 nucleotides agree with TRBD2. Looked up from germline, CDR1 is SGDLS and CDR2 is YYNGEE. The CDR3 extends over 15 amino acids. The ends lost 3 bases at V and 3 bases at J; junction bases unmatched: 5. CDR3 residues: CASSASGTSGYEQYF. In DNA, the CDR3 is TGTGCCAGCAGCGCCTCCGGGACTAGCGGCTACGAGCAGTACTTC.

This clonotype appeared a few times. The chain joins TRBV9 to TRBJ2-7; 11 positions agree with TRBD2. CDR3 size: 16 residues. Germline trimming cut 0 bases from V and 6 bases from J; bases unmatched to any gene: 8. The germline V gene has CDR1 SGDLS and CDR2 YYNGEE. CDR3 protein: CASSVESSGGATEQYF. DNA of the CDR3: TGTGCCAGCAGCGTAGAGAGTAGCGGGGGGGCCACCGAGCAGTACTTC.

The chain has TRBV28 and TRBJ2-1; D possibly matches TRBD1 or TRBD2 (5 bases each). The CDR3 has 13 amino acids. The germline gives CDR1 MDHEN, CDR2 SYDVKM. V lost 5 bases and J 10 bases, leaving 15 bases between the germline ends. CDR3: CASSARGLREQFF. The CDR3 DNA sequence: TGTGCCAGCAGTGCCCGGGGCCTCCGAGAGCAGTTCTTC.

Remarks on this clonotype: A read error may be the cause here, since a much bigger clone is one base away. The CDR3 DNA sequence: TGTGCCAGCAGCCGAACTGGTTCGGAGACCCAGTACTTC. Its protein product is CASSRTGSETQYF. The chain joins TRBV3-1 to TRBJ2-5; D is unresolved. The CDR3 is 13 amino acids. Germline lookup yields CDR1 LGHDT and CDR2 YNNKEL (reference sequence). Trimming left V 4 bases short and J 5 bases short, with 11 bases between.

The rearrangement uses TRBV27 and TRBJ2-3, with D maybe TRBD2 (5 bases). CDR1 MNHEY and CDR2 SMNVEV come from the germline V gene (reference sequence). V was shortened by 5 bases and J by 5 bases, with 14 bases between the two germline ends. This CDR3 comprises 14 residues. The CDR3 reads CASSGGTGGDTQYF. In DNA, the CDR3 is TGTGCCAGCAGTGGAGGTACGGGTGGAGATACGCAGTATTTT.

This clonotype has a handful of counts. A much larger clone is a single base away; this may be a read error. This rearrangement joins TRBV7-8 to TRBJ2-3, with D hard to call. The CDR3 is 15 residues long. Germline V gene sequence: CDR1 SGHVS, CDR2 FQNEAQ. Trimming cost V 1 base and J 1 base, with 9 bases left between them. The CDR3 DNA reads TGTGCCAGCAGCTTAGGGAATGCAGGCACAGATACGCAGTATTTT. Translated, it gives CASSLGNAGTDTQYF.

This clonotype was found many times. The chain uses TRBV7-2 and TRBJ2-3; a weak D match, TRBD2 (6 bases). Germline V gene sequence: CDR1 SGHTA, CDR2 FQGNSA. V was clipped by 5 bases and J by 2 bases, with 17 bases between them. The CDR3 spans 16 residues. CDR3 DNA: TGTGCCAGCAGCCTATCTGCGGCGGGGCTCACAGATACGCAGTATTTT. Protein: CASSLSAAGLTDTQYF. Full variable domain (remainder filled in from reference TRBV7-2 and TRBJ2-3): GAGVSQSPSNKVTEKGKDVELRCDPISGHTALYWYRQSLGQGLEFLIYFQGNSAPDKSGLPSDRFSAERTGGSVSTLTIQRTQQEDSAVYLCASSLSAAGLTDTQYFGPGTRLTVL.

The rearrangement uses TRBV13 and TRBJ2-3; D may be TRBD1 (5 bases). Germline loops: CDR1 PRHDT, CDR2 FYEKMQ (reference sequence). CDR3 length: 15 residues. The CDR3 nucleotides are TGTGCTTCACTGGGGTGGGGCCGTACGTTAGATACGCAGTATTTT. It encodes CASLGWGRTLDTQYF.

This clonotype was seen a few times. Written as DNA, the CDR3 is TGTGCCAGCAGTCCCGGGACAGGGGGACGTCAGCCCCAGCATTTT. It translates to CASSPGTGGRQPQHF. The J gene is TRBJ1-5, the V gene TRBV27; 11 positions match TRBD1. After removal of 5 bases from V and 6 bases from J, the junction contained 6 bases not matched to a gene. Per germline, CDR1 MNHEY and CDR2 SMNVEV (reference sequence). The CDR3 has 15 residues.

This clonotype was found many times. The V call is TRBV6-2 or TRBV6-3, the J call TRBJ2-3, with D uncertain. V was trimmed by 5 bases and J by 3 bases, leaving 9 bases between them. Per germline, CDR1 MNHEY and CDR2 SVGEGT. The CDR3 sequence is 13 residues long. CDR3 bases: TGTGCCAGCAGTCCGGACCTAACAGATACGCAGTATTTT. As protein: CASSPDLTDTQYF.

This clonotype was counted many times. The chain links TRBV5-6 to TRBJ2-7; 10 positions match TRBD1. This CDR3 is built from 15 residues. The germline gives CDR1 SGHDT, CDR2 YYEEEE. V shed 4 bases and J 3 bases; nucleotides not matched to a gene: 7. The CDR3 DNA reads TGTGCCAGCAGCCCCCGGACAGGGGGTCTCTACGAGCAGTACTTC. Protein product: CASSPRTGGLYEQYF.

The rearrangement joins TRBV5-6 to TRBJ1-5; maybe TRBD1 (6 bases). CDR1 is SGHDT and CDR2 is YYEEEE in the germline V gene. V was cut by 0 bases and J by 4 bases, with 26 bases left in between. This CDR3 is built from 20 residues. The CDR3 sequence: CASSLGDKYIKGYRNQPQHF. The DNA for the CDR3 is TGTGCCAGCAGCTTGGGGGACAAATACATTAAGGGGTATCGGAATCAGCCCCAGCATTTT.

This clonotype was observed many times. The rearrangement joins TRBV12-3 or TRBV12-4 to TRBJ2-5; weak D call: TRBD1 (6 bases). The CDR3 has 13 amino acids. Trimming removed 2 bases at V and 3 bases at J, with 7 bases between. CDR3 residues: CASSLQGKETQYF. The CDR3, as DNA: TGTGCCAGCAGTTTACAGGGGAAAGAGACCCAGTACTTC.

This clonotype was counted at least ten times. The rearrangement links TRBV6-1 to TRBJ1-1; D is possibly TRBD1 (6 bases). This CDR3 has 16 residues. V shed 7 bases and J shed 1 base, with 19 bases lying between them. CDR1 is MNHNS and CDR2 is SASEGT in the germline V gene. The CDR3 loop is CASNPFGGAGNTEAFF. DNA of the CDR3: TGTGCCAGCAACCCATTTGGGGGGGCCGGGAACACTGAAGCTTTCTTT.

As concerns this clonotype: Just one base apart from a much larger clone, this may be a read error. This chain links TRBV7-9 with TRBJ1-5; D not certain. The CDR3 extends over 16 amino acids. Germline V CDR1 and CDR2: SEHNR, FQNEAQ (reference sequence). The CDR3, as DNA: TGTGCCAGCAGCCCAAGAACCGGTGCTAGCGATCAGCCCCAGCATTTT. It specifies CASSPRTGASDQPQHF.

The J gene is TRBJ1-5, the V gene TRBV6-5; D is uncertain. The CDR3 is made up of 13 amino acids. The V gene lost 5 bases and the J gene lost 4 bases, with 9 bases spanning the gap. Germline V gene sequence: CDR1 MNHEY, CDR2 SVGAGI. Here the CDR3 DNA reads TGTGCCAGCAGTCACGACCATAATCAGCCCCAGCATTTT. Protein sequence: CASSHDHNQPQHF.

This clonotype occurred a few times. The V and J genes are TRBV6-2 or TRBV6-3 and TRBJ2-1, with 8 bases that match TRBD1. V gave up 7 bases and J gave up 7 bases; unmatched junction bases: 6. Germline V gene data show CDR1 as MNHEY and CDR2 as SVGEGT. The CDR3 extends over 13 amino acids. CDR3 nucleotide sequence: TGTGCCAGCAATTCCAGGGGGCGGAATGAGCAGTTCTTC. It is translated as CASNSRGRNEQFF.

This clonotype was detected many times. This sequence joins TRBV20-1 and TRBJ1-1; D is unclear. The V and J ends lost 0 bases and 2 bases respectively, with 10 bases between them. The CDR3 consists of 14 residues. Germline V gives CDR1 DFQATT, CDR2 SNEGSKA (reference sequence). Here the CDR3 reads CSARDLGFNTEAFF. The CDR3 DNA follows: TGCAGTGCTAGAGATCTCGGATTCAACACTGAAGCTTTCTTT.

Concerning this clonotype: Because the CDR3 is missing its conserved closing phenylalanine or tryptophan, this is likely a read error. It is unclear where the CDR3 begins or ends on the DNA, so no DNA is shown, and the CDR3 is as TCRdb lists it. The chain combines TRBV21-1 with TRBJ2-7; the table gives TRBD2 as D, unverified against the DNA. TRBV21-1 is a pseudogene segment. The CDR3 totals 15 residues, both ends included. CDR3 residues: CASSKRPSGNYEQYL.

This clonotype has a handful of counts. The chain combines TRBV12-3 or TRBV12-4 with TRBJ1-5, with 8 bases fitting TRBD1. V gave up 5 bases and J gave up 6 bases; unmatched junction bases: 6. This CDR3 contains 14 residues. CDR3: CASSTPGGSQPQHF. DNA for the CDR3: TGTGCCAGCAGTACCCCAGGGGGCAGTCAGCCCCAGCATTTT.

There are a few counts of this clonotype. In DNA form, the CDR3 reads TGCGCCAGCAGCCAAGGGCCCGGGACAGGGGGCAGCACCGGGGAGCTGTTTTTT. Translating it yields CASSQGPGTGGSTGELFF. The chain joins TRBV4-3 to TRBJ2-2; 12 positions agree with TRBD1. Germline V gives CDR1 LGHNA, CDR2 YSLEER. The CDR3 contains 18 residues. V was pared by 1 base and J by 4 bases, with 7 bases of the junction left unmatched.

This clonotype has more than one count but fewer than ten. The J gene is TRBJ1-2, the V gene TRBV9, with a weak D call TRBD1 (6 bases). The ends were cut back, 4 bases at V and 2 bases at J, with 9 bases in the middle. Germline V CDR1 and CDR2: SGDLS, YYNGEE. The CDR3 runs 13 residues. The CDR3 nucleotides read TGTGCCAGCAGCACAGGGAACAACTATGGCTACACCTTC. Amino acids: CASSTGNNYGYTF.

This chain links TRBV19 with TRBJ1-4; D is uncertain. The CDR3 has 14 amino acids. From germline, CDR1 is LNHDA and CDR2 SQIVND (reference sequence). Trimming removed 6 bases from V and 4 bases from J, with 12 bases in between. CDR3: CASRVWYGNEKLFF. Here the CDR3 DNA reads TGTGCCAGTAGAGTTTGGTACGGTAATGAAAAACTGTTTTTT. The full variable domain, rest sourced from reference TRBV19 and TRBJ1-4, is DGGITQSPKYLFRKEGQNVTLSCEQNLNHDAMYWYRQDPGQGLRLIYYSQIVNDFQKGDIAEGYSVSREKKESFPLTVTSAQKNPTAFYLCASRVWYGNEKLFFGSGTQLSVL.

This clonotype appeared a few times. The rearrangement links TRBV29-1 to TRBJ2-3; a possible D gene is TRBD1 (5 bases). CDR1 is SQVTM, CDR2 ANQGSEA, per germline. Trimming pared 7 bases from V and 5 bases from J, leaving 13 bases between. This CDR3 spans 12 amino acids. CDR3 sequence: CSARKGLDTQYF. The CDR3 bases are TGCAGCGCCCGAAAGGGGTTAGATACGCAGTATTTT.

The sample holds a few counts of this clonotype. The chain employs TRBV4-1 and TRBJ1-1; no clear D. Germline assignment: CDR1 MGHRA and CDR2 YSYEKL. The CDR3 length is 13 residues. V lost 2 bases to trimming and J lost 4 bases, with 8 bases between them. CDR3 loop: CASSQYLSTEAFF. DNA of the CDR3: TGCGCCAGCAGCCAATACCTCTCCACTGAAGCTTTCTTT.

A word on this clonotype: This may come from a read error, since a much larger clone is one base off. V usage is TRBV7-9 and J usage is TRBJ2-5; 9 positions match TRBD1. The germline CDR1 and CDR2 sequences are SEHNR and FQNEAQ (reference sequence). The CDR3 runs to 17 residues. Germline trimming cut 5 bases from V and 2 bases from J; bases unmatched to any gene: 12. The CDR3 spells CASSLGGQGAIQETQYF. Here the CDR3 DNA reads TGTGCCAGCAGCCTGGGGGGACAGGGAGCTATTCAAGAGACCCAGTACTTC.

The chain has TRBV12-3 or TRBV12-4 and TRBJ2-6; D is undetermined. There are 16 residues in the CDR3. V lost 2 bases, J lost 2 bases, and 10 bases lay in between. The CDR3: CASSLFLGPGANVLTF. The CDR3 DNA is TGTGCCAGCAGTTTATTTTTGGGTCCTGGGGCCAACGTCCTGACTTTC.

This clonotype was recorded many times. The gene calls are TRBV20-1 and TRBJ1-5, with D unresolved. Germline CDR1 reads DFQATT; CDR2 reads SNEGSKA (reference sequence). CDR3 length equals 12 residues. V lost 5 bases and J lost 4, with 9 bases in between. CDR3 DNA sequence: TGCAGTGCTTGGCAGTTGAATCAGCCCCAGCATTTT. Protein sequence: CSAWQLNQPQHF.

V is TRBV6-5 and J is TRBJ1-1; 8 bases are shared with TRBD1. There are 15 residues in the CDR3. The ends lost 10 bases at V and 1 base at J; junction bases unmatched: 11. The germline gives CDR1 MNHEY, CDR2 SVGAGI. CDR3 sequence: CATLTSDRENTEAFF. The CDR3 DNA sequence: TGTGCCACCTTAACGTCGGACAGGGAGAACACTGAAGCTTTCTTT.